The clone carrying this TCR beta chain was recorded once. This specimen comes from a study of shared clonotypes between healthy human individuals. This CDR3 is built from 14 residues. V shed 1 base and J shed 4 bases, with 8 bases lying between them. Looked up from germline, CDR1 is SEHNR and CDR2 is FQNEAQ (reference sequence). The repertoire was sequenced with immunoSEQ multiplex PCR; TCRdb's copy has only in-frame clones and lacks some. The table includes approximately 1.5 million clones, 98% detected once. Source material: naive CD4+ T cells sorted from blood. Subset meaning: CD45RA+ positively selected. The chain carries TRBV7-9 and TRBJ1-5; D unresolved. The TCR sequence derives from a man aged 25-45 years in good health. The CDR3 spells CASSLGGKNQPQHF. DNA for the CDR3: TGTGCCAGCAGCTTAGGGGGAAAAAATCAGCCCCAGCATTTT.